What follows are 16 T cell receptor beta chains derived from one specimen sequenced in a study of blood T cell repertoires in COVID-19. Profiled with immunoSEQ multiplex PCR; TCRdb holds only in-frame clones, not every one. Among about 88,000 clones, under 90% were seen once, and the ten largest hold approximately 14%. The sample consisted of peripheral blood. These receptors originate from a woman in her seventies with acute or convalescent COVID-19.

The rearrangement joins TRBV27 to TRBJ1-4; no firm D call. The V gene's germline CDR1 is MNHEY and CDR2 SMNVEV (reference sequence). Trimming took 2 bases from V and 3 from J, leaving 10 bases between them. The CDR3 loop spans 15 amino acids. CDR3 bases: TGTGCCAGCAGTTTAAGAGGGCTTCCTAATGAAAAACTGTTTTTT. Translated: CASSLRGLPNEKLFF.

The chain joins TRBV19 to TRBJ1-2; 8 nucleotides align to TRBD1. Germline values: CDR1 LNHDA, CDR2 SQIVND (reference sequence). Unmatched junction bases numbered 3, after V lost 3 bases and J lost 0 bases. The CDR3 covers 15 residues. The CDR3 coding sequence is TGTGCCAGTAGTATGGGGACAGGAGCTAACTATGGCTACACCTTC. Translation gives CASSMGTGANYGYTF. The variable domain in full, completed from reference TRBV19 and TRBJ1-2, reads DGGITQSPKYLFRKEGQNVTLSCEQNLNHDAMYWYRQDPGQGLRLIYYSQIVNDFQKGDIAEGYSVSREKKESFPLTVTSAQKNPTAFYLCASSMGTGANYGYTFGSGTRLTVV.

The V gene is TRBV24-1, the J gene TRBJ1-1, with D uncertain. The CDR3 consists of 13 residues. The V end lost 0 bases, the J end lost 3 bases, and 4 bases lay between the germline ends. The germline V gene has CDR1 KGHDR and CDR2 SFDVKD. CDR3 coding DNA: TGTGCCACCAGTGATTTGGCGGACACTGAAGCTTTCTTT. Translation gives CATSDLADTEAFF.

This clone came up a few times. The V gene is TRBV6-2 or TRBV6-3, the J gene TRBJ1-5; maybe TRBD1 (5 bases). The V gene's germline CDR1 is MNHEY and CDR2 SVGEGT. V was shortened by 5 bases and J by 7 bases, with 12 bases between the two germline ends. This CDR3 spans 13 amino acids. CDR3 protein: CASSAPGRQPQHF. CDR3 nucleotides: TGTGCCAGCAGTGCCCCAGGGCGGCAGCCCCAGCATTTT.

The chain joins TRBV7-9 to TRBJ2-2; 15 nucleotides match TRBD2. The germline V gene has CDR1 SEHNR and CDR2 FQNEAQ (reference sequence). With 5 bases clipped from V and 6 bases from J, the junction kept 13 bases outside the gene matches. This CDR3 spans 19 amino acids. For the CDR3, the DNA is TGTGCCAGCAGCCGAAAGGTGGGACTAGCGGGAGGTTTACCCGGGGAGCTGTTTTTT. Amino acids: CASSRKVGLAGGLPGELFF.

This clone was detected only once. The gene calls are TRBV10-2 and TRBJ2-3, with 10 bases lining up with TRBD1. Looked up from germline, CDR1 is WSHSY and CDR2 is SAAADI. The CDR3 extends over 14 amino acids. V trimming: 5 bases; J trimming: 6 bases; junction bases outside the gene matches: 5. This chain's CDR3 is CASSLGQGTDTQYF. CDR3 DNA: TGCGCCAGCAGTTTGGGACAGGGGACCGATACGCAGTATTTT.

V is TRBV29-1 and J is TRBJ2-2; the D is unclear. From germline, CDR1 is SQVTM and CDR2 ANQGSEA. The CDR3 is 11 residues long. The V and J ends lost 3 bases and 7 bases respectively, with 6 bases between them. CDR3 amino acids: CSVDPGGELFF. The CDR3 DNA is TGCAGCGTTGATCCGGGCGGGGAGCTGTTTTTT.

The V and J genes are TRBV6-1 and TRBJ1-6; D is unresolved. V lost 2 bases and J lost 11, with 10 bases in between. CDR3 length: 13 residues. The germline V gene has CDR1 MNHNS and CDR2 SASEGT. CDR3 protein: CASSESSYPPLHF. The CDR3 nucleotides are TGTGCCAGCAGTGAATCGAGCTACCCACCCCTCCACTTT.

This clone was found a few times. The chain carries TRBV28 and TRBJ2-5, with D uncertain. Trimming took off 2 bases at V and 0 bases at J, with 16 bases between the two ends. From germline, CDR1 is MDHEN and CDR2 SYDVKM. This CDR3 comprises 17 residues. The CDR3 region is CASSLALLAADQETQYF. The CDR3 DNA reads as TGTGCCAGCAGTTTAGCCCTTCTCGCGGCGGACCAAGAGACCCAGTACTTC.

The gene calls are TRBV6-1 and TRBJ1-2; D is undetermined. Germline V lookup: CDR1 MNHNS, CDR2 SASEGT. V lost 3 bases to trimming and J lost 2 bases, with 13 bases between them. The CDR3 is 15 amino acids. The CDR3 reads CASSDYLGGNYGYTF. As DNA, the CDR3 is TGTGCCAGCAGTGATTACTTGGGAGGAAACTATGGCTACACCTTC.

The V call is TRBV7-6, the J call TRBJ2-3; D is uncertain. Per germline, CDR1 SGHVS and CDR2 FNYEAQ. Trimming took off 5 bases at V and 2 bases at J, with 14 bases between the two ends. The CDR3 is 15 residues long. The CDR3 nucleotides are TGTGCCAGCAGCCCGTTGCCACAAACCACAGATACGCAGTATTTT. Its protein is CASSPLPQTTDTQYF.

This clone was found a few times. V usage is TRBV6-4 and J usage is TRBJ1-4, with TRBD1 as a possible D gene (6 bases). V lost 6 bases and J 8 bases, leaving 19 bases between the germline ends. The germline CDR1 and CDR2 sequences are MRHNA and SNTAGT. CDR3 length: 15 residues. The CDR3 region is CASSRGQGAREKLFF. The DNA for the CDR3 is TGTGCCAGCAGCCGGGGACAAGGGGCCCGAGAAAAACTGTTTTTT.

The CDR3 region is CASSINLDRHYIGNQPQHF. For the CDR3, the DNA is TGTGCCAGTAGTATAAATCTGGACAGACATTATATTGGCAATCAGCCCCAGCATTTT. The chain employs TRBV19 and TRBJ1-5; weak D call: TRBD1 (6 bases). V lost 2 bases to trimming and J lost 2 bases, with 22 bases between them. Germline assignment: CDR1 LNHDA and CDR2 SQIVND (reference sequence). This CDR3 is built from 19 residues.

This rearrangement joins TRBV5-1 to TRBJ2-5, with D perhaps TRBD1 (5 bases). Germline values: CDR1 SGHRS, CDR2 YFSETQ. Trimming cost V 0 bases and J 1 base, with 10 bases left between them. The CDR3 spans 15 residues. Written as DNA, the CDR3 is TGCGCCAGCAGCTTGGGCAGGGCTGTCCAAGAGACCCAGTACTTC. Amino acids: CASSLGRAVQETQYF.

This chain links TRBV6-5 with TRBJ2-6; D may be TRBD2 (5 bases). The CDR3 runs to 14 residues. Germline V gives CDR1 MNHEY, CDR2 SVGAGI. Trimming stripped 11 bases from V and 2 bases from J, with 13 bases between. The CDR3 sequence is CAGSSLAGANVLTF. For the CDR3, the DNA is TGTGCCGGGAGTTCTTTAGCTGGGGCCAACGTCCTGACTTTC.

This chain links TRBV29-1 with TRBJ2-1; D remains unclear. The V gene's germline CDR1 is SQVTM and CDR2 ANQGSEA. Between the trimmed V and J ends, which lost 3 bases and 1 base, there was a span of 7 bases. The CDR3 is 13 residues long. The DNA of the CDR3 is TGCAGCGTTGATAGGAGATCCTACAATGAGCAGTTCTTC. Translation gives CSVDRRSYNEQFF.